This record looks at one TCR beta chain sequence and its context. The antigen remains undetermined. Researchers ran the PCR with 60 Vbeta and 13 Jbeta primers. The repertoire was sequenced with immunoSEQ multiplex PCR; TCRdb's copy has only in-frame clones and lacks some. This sample has 150,000 to 200,000 clones; around 80% occur once, and the top ten carry approximately 0.73%. This sample is drawn from a study of cytomegalovirus exposure and HLA in healthy donors. Whole-study findings and limits: CMV serostatus was the only immune exposure information that was available. Compared with the roughly 700-donor mean, an Asian-associated ancestry cluster reportedly had fewer N-insertions, according to a later analysis.

The CDR3 runs 19 residues. CDR1 SGHVS and CDR2 FQNEAQ come from the germline V gene. V shed 2 bases and J 8 bases; nucleotides not matched to a gene: 17. The clonotype was recovered from a woman between 40 and 50 years old in good health and CMV-seronegative. Sequencing used PBMCs. The chain employs TRBV7-8 and TRBJ2-1, with 11 bases lining up with TRBD2. The CDR3: CASSLMAHSGRARGHEQFF. CDR3 nucleotides: TGTGCCAGCAGCTTAATGGCGCATAGCGGGAGGGCAAGGGGCCATGAGCAGTTCTTC.